The clone carrying this T cell receptor beta chain was seen ten or more times. iRepertoire HTBI primers and Arm-PCR of CDR3 regions built TCR beta libraries. TCRdb called the multiplex PCR reads again in MiXCR, with one record for every CDR3 protein. The repertoire consists of about 460,000 distinct CDR3 sequences, with about 15% occurring once and the leading ten covering approximately 15%. This entry is derived from a study of regulatory T cells in long-lasting Graves disease. Trimming took 2 bases from V and 9 from J, leaving 20 bases between them. Per the germline V gene, CDR1 is SGHAT and CDR2 is FQNNGV. The CDR3 extends over 16 amino acids. Time point defined: newly diagnosed GD, antithyroid drugs for less than 3 months. The TCR library used RNA extracted from PBMCs. These data are also associated with another study on T cells in Graves' hyperthyroidism and ophthalmopathy. That work states: Exclusion criteria comprised uncontrolled infection, other autoimmune disease, pregnancy or lactation.

The specimen comprised peripheral blood mononuclear cells (PBMCs), sampled at new diagnosis, from a patient treated with antithyroid drugs. The receptor comes from a woman between 50 and 59 years old with Graves disease. The chain carries TRBV11-2 and TRBJ2-4; tentative D call: TRBD1 (5 bases). The CDR3 sequence: CASSLNQGSWEGIQYF. The DNA for the CDR3 is TGTGCCAGCAGCTTAAACCAGGGTTCGTGGGAAGGCATTCAGTACTTC.